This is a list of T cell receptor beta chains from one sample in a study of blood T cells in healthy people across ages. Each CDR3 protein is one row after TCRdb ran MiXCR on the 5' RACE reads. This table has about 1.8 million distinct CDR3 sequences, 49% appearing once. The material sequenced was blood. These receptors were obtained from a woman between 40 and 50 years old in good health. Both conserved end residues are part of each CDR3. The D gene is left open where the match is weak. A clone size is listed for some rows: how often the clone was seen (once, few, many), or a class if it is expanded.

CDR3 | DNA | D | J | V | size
CASSYRGGNYGYTF | TGTGCCAGCAGCTACAGGGGAGGAAACTATGGCTACACCTTC | TRBD1 | TRBJ1-2 | TRBV7-8 | .
CASSLLQYNEQFF | TGTGCCAGCAGTTTATTGCAGTACAATGAGCAGTTCTTC | . | TRBJ2-1 | TRBV12-3/TRBV12-4 | .
CASSVGWTGTAANYGYTF | TGTGCCAGCAGCGTAGGGTGGACAGGGACAGCAGCTAACTATGGCTACACCTTC | TRBD1 | TRBJ1-2 | TRBV9 | .
CASKGQVYEQYF | TGTGCCAGCAAAGGACAGGTCTACGAGCAGTACTTC | TRBD1 | TRBJ2-7 | TRBV6-2/TRBV6-3 | few
CATSDSPGTESEQYF | TGTGCCACCAGTGATTCCCCCGGGACAGAGAGCGAGCAGTACTTC | TRBD1 | TRBJ2-7 | TRBV24-1 | once
CSVQMGRSYNEQFF | TGCAGCGTCCAGATGGGGCGTTCCTACAATGAGCAGTTCTTC | . | TRBJ2-1 | TRBV29-1 | .
CSARRLLAGGNRAHEQYF | TGCAGTGCTAGAAGGTTGCTAGCGGGGGGGAATCGGGCGCACGAGCAGTACTTC | TRBD2 | TRBJ2-7 | TRBV20-1 | .
CASSLDVPGVQETQYF | TGTGCCAGCAGCTTAGACGTGCCGGGGGTCCAAGAGACCCAGTACTTC | . | TRBJ2-5 | TRBV7-6 | few
CASSLNDMAGGNEQFF | TGTGCCAGCAGCTTAAATGACATGGCAGGGGGCAATGAGCAGTTCTTC | TRBD1 | TRBJ2-1 | TRBV7-3 | .
CASSARQGTSPLHF | TGTGCCAGCAGCGCGCGACAGGGGACTTCACCCCTCCACTTT | TRBD1 | TRBJ1-6 | TRBV9 | .
CASSSSYYNEQFF | TGTGCCAGCAGTTCATCCTACTACAATGAGCAGTTCTTC | . | TRBJ2-1 | TRBV27 | .
CASSDVKYGYTF | TGTGCCAGCAGCGACGTCAAGTATGGCTACACCTTC | . | TRBJ1-2 | TRBV7-8 | .
CASSQAAAETEAFF | TGTGCCAGCAGCCAAGCGGCCGCGGAGACTGAAGCTTTCTTT | . | TRBJ1-1 | TRBV4-2 | .
CASSFKLGQGVDEQYF | TGCGCCAGCAGCTTCAAGTTGGGACAGGGCGTAGATGAGCAGTACTTC | TRBD1 | TRBJ2-7 | TRBV5-1 | .
CASTYGQDTYEQYF | TGTGCCAGCACCTACGGACAGGACACCTACGAGCAGTACTTC | TRBD1 | TRBJ2-7 | TRBV4-2 | few
CASSLITSGDTQYF | TGTGCCAGCAGCTTAATTACTAGCGGAGATACGCAGTATTTT | TRBD2 | TRBJ2-3 | TRBV7-8 | .